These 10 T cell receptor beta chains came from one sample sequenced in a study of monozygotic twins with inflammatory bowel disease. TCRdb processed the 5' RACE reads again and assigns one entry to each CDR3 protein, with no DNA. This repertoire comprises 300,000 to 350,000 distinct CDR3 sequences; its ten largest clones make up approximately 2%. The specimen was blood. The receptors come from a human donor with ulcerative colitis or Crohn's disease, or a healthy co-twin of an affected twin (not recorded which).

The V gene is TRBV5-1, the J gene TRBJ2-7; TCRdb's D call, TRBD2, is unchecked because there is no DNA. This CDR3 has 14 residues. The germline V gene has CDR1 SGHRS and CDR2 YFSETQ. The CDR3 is CASAARVPTYEQYF. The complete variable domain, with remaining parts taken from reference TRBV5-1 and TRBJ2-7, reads KAGVTQTPRYLIKTRGQQVTLSCSPISGHRSVSWYQQTPGQGLQFLFEYFSETQRNKGNFPGRFSGRQFSNSRSEMNVSTLELGDSALYLCASAARVPTYEQYFGPGTRLTVT.

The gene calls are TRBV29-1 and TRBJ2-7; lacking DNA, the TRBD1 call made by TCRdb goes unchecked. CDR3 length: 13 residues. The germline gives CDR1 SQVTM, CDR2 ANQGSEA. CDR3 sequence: CSVRTGLSGEQYF.

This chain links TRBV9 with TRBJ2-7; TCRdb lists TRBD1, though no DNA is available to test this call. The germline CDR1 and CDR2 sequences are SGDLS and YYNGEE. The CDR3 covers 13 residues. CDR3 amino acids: CASIGTGGFEQYF.

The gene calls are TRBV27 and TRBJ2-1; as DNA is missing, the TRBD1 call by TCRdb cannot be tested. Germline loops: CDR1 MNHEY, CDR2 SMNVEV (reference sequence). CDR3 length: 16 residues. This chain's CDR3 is CASSLRGTASGNEQFF.

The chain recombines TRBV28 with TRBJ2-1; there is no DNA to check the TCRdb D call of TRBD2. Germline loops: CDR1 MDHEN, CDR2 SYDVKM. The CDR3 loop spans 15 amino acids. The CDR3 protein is CASSPSGRGIDEQFF. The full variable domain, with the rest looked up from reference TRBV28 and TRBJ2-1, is DVKVTQSSRYLVKRTGEKVFLECVQDMDHENMFWYRQDPGLGLRLIYFSYDVKMKEKGDIPEGYSVSREKKERFSLILESASTNQTSMYLCASSPSGRGIDEQFFGPGTRLTVL.

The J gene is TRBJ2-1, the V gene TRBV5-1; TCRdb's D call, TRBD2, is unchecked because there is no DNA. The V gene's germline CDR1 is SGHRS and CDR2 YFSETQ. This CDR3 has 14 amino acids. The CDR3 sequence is CASRREPASDEQFF.

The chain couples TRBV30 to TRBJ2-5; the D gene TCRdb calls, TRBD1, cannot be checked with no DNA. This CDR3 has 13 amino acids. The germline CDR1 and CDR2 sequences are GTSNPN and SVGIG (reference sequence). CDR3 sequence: CAWSADRGETQYF. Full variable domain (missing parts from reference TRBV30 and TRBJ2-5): SQTIHQWPATLVQPVGSPLSLECTVEGTSNPNLYWYRQAAGRGLQLLFYSVGIGQISSEVPQNLSASRPQDRQFILSSKKLLLSDSGFYLCAWSADRGETQYFGPGTRLLVL.

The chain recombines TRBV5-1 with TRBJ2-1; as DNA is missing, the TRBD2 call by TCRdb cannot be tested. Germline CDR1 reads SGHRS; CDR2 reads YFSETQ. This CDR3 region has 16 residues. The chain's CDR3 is CASSLALGGHHNEQFF.

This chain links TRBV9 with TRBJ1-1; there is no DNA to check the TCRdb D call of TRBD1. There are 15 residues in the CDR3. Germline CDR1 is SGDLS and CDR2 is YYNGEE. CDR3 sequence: CASSVMQGAHTEAFF.

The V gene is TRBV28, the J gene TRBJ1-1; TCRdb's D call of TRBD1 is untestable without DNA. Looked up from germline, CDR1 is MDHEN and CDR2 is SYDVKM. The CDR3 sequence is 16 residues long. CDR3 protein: CASSFLRQGLRAEAFF.